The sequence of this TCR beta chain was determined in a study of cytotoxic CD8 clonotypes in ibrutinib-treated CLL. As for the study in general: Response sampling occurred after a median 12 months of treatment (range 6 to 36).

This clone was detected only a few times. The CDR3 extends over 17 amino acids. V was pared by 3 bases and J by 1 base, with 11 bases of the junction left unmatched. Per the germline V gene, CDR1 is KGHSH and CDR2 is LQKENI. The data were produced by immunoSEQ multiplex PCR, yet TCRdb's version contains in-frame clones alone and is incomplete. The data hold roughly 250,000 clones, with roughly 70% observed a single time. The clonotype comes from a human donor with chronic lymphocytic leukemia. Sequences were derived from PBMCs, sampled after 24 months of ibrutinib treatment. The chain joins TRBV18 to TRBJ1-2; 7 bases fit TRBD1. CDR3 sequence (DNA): TGTGCCAGCTCACCTGCCCGGGACAGCGCCGGTAACTATGGCTACACCTTC. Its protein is CASSPARDSAGNYGYTF.